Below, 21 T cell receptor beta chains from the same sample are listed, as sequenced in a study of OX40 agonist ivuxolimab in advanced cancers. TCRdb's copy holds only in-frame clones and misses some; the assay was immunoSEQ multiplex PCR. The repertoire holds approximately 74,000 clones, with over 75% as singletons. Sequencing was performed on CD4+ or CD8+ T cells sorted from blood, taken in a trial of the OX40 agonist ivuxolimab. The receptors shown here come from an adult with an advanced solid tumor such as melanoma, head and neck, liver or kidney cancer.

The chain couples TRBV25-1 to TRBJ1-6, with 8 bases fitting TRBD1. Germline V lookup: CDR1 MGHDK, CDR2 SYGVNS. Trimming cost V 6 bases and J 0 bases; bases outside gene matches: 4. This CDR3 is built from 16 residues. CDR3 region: CASRGTGLSYNSPLHF. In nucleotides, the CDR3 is TGTGCCAGCAGAGGGACAGGCCTCTCCTATAATTCACCCCTCCACTTT. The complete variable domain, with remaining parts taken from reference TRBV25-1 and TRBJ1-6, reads EADIYQTPRYLVIGTGKKITLECSQTMGHDKMYWYQQDPGMELHLIHYSYGVNSTEKGDLSSESTVSRIRTEHFPLTLESARPSHTSQYLCASRGTGLSYNSPLHFGNGTRLTVT.

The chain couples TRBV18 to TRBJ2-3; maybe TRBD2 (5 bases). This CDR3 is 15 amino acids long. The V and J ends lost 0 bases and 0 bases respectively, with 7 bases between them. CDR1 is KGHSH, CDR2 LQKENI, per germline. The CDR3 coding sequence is TGTGCCAGCTCACCACCGGGAGTTAGCACAGATACGCAGTATTTT. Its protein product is CASSPPGVSTDTQYF.

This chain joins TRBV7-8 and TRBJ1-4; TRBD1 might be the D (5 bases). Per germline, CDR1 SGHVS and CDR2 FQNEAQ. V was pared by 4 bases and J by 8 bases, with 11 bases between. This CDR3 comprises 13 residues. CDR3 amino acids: CASSSGLSEKLFF. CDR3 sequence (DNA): TGTGCCAGCAGCTCGGGACTCTCCGAAAAACTGTTTTTT.

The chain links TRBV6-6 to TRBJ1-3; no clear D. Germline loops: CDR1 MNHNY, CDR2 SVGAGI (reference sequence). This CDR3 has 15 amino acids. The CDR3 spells CSSRSETLSGNTIYF. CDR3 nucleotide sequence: TGTTCCTCTAGGTCGGAAACCCTCTCTGGAAACACCATATATTTT.

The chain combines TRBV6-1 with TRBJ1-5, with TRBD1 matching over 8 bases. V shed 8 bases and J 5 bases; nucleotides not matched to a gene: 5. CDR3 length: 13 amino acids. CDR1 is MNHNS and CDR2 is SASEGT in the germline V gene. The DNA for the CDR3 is TGTGCCAGCTGGGGGACAGGAGATCAGCCCCAGCATTTT. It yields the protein CASWGTGDQPQHF.

CDR3 in amino acids: CASSLGPDGYNEQFF. The DNA for the CDR3 is TGTGCCAGCAGCTTAGGCCCCGACGGATACAATGAGCAGTTCTTC. The chain employs TRBV11-2 and TRBJ2-1; D remains unclear. Between the trimmed V and J ends, which lost 1 base and 4 bases, there was a span of 11 bases. The CDR3 runs to 15 residues. CDR1 and CDR2 from the germline V gene are SGHAT and FQNNGV.

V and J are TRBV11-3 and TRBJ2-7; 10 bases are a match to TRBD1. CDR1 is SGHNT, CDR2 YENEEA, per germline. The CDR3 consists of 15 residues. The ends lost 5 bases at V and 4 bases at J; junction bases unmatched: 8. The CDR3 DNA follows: TGTGCCAGCAGCCGGGCCGGGACAGGGGAGTACGAGCAGTACTTC. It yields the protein CASSRAGTGEYEQYF.

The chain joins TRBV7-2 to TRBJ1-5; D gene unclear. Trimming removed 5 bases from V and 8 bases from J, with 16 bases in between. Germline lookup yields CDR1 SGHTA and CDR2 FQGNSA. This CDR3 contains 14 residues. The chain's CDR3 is CASSAPWELEPQHF. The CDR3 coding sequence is TGTGCCAGCAGCGCACCTTGGGAACTCGAGCCCCAGCATTTT.

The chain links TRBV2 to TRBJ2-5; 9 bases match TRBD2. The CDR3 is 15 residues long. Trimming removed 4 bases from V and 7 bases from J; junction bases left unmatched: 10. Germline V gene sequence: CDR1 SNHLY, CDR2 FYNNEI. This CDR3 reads CASSGMVAGVGTQYF. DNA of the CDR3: TGTGCCAGCAGTGGCATGGTAGCGGGAGTCGGGACCCAGTACTTC.

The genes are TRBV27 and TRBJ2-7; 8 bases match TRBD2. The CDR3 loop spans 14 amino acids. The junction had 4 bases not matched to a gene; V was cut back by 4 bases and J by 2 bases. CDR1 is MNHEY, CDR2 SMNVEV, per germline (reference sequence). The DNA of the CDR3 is TGTGCCAGCAGTTCCCGGGGGGGGCCCTACGAGCAGTACTTC. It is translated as CASSSRGGPYEQYF.

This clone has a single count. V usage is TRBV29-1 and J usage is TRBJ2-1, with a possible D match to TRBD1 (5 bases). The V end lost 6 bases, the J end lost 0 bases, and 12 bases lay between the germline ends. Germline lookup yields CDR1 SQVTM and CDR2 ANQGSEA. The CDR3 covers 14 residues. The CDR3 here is CSVASGYSYNEQFF. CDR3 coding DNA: TGCAGCGTCGCGTCAGGGTACTCCTACAATGAGCAGTTCTTC.

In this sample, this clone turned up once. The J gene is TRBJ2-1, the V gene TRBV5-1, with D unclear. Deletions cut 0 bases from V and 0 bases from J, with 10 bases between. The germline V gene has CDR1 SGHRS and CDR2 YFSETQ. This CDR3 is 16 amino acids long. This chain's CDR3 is CASSLEFTSSYNEQFF. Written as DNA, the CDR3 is TGCGCCAGCAGCTTGGAATTCACGAGCTCCTACAATGAGCAGTTCTTC.

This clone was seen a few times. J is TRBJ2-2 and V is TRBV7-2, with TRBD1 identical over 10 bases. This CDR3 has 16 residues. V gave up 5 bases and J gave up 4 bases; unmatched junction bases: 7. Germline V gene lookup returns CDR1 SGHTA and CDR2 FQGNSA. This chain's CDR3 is CASSLRQGAGTGELFF. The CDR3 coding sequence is TGTGCCAGCAGCCTCCGACAGGGGGCGGGCACCGGGGAGCTGTTTTTT.

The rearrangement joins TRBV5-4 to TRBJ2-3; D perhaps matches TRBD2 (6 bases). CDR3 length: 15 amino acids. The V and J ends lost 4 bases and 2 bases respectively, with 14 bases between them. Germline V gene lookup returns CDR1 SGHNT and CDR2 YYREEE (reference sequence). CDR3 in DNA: TGTGCCAGCAGCCTATCGACTAGATACACAGATACGCAGTATTTT. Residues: CASSLSTRYTDTQYF.

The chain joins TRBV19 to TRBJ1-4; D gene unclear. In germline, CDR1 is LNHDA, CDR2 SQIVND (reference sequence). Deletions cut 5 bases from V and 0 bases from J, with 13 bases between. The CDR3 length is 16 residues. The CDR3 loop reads CASSGRTASTNEKLFF. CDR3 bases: TGTGCCAGTAGTGGCCGGACGGCCTCAACTAATGAAAAACTGTTTTTT.

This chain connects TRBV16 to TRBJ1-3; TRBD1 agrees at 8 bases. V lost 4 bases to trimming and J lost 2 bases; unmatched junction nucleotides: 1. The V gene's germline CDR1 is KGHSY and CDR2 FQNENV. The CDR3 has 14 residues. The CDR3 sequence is CASSPDRAGNTIYF. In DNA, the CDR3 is TGTGCCAGCAGCCCGGACAGGGCTGGAAACACCATATATTTT.

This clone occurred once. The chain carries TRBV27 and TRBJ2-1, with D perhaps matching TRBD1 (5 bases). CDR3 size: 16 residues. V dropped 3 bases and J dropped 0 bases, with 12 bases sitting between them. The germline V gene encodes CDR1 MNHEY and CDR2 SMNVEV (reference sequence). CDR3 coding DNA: TGTGCCAGCAGTTTTGTAGGGGCGAGCTCCTACAATGAGCAGTTCTTC. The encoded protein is CASSFVGASSYNEQFF.

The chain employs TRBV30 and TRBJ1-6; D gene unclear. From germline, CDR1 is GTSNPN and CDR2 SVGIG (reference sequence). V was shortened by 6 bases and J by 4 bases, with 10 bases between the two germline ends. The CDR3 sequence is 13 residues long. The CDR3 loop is CACNGEYNSPLHF. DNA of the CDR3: TGTGCCTGCAACGGGGAGTATAATTCACCCCTCCACTTT.

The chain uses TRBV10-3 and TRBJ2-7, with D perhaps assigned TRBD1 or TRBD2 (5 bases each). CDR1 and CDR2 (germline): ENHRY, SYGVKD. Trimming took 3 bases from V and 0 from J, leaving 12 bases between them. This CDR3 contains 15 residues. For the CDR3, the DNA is TGTGCCATCAGTGAACCGGCAGGGAGCTCCTACGAGCAGTACTTC. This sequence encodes CAISEPAGSSYEQYF.

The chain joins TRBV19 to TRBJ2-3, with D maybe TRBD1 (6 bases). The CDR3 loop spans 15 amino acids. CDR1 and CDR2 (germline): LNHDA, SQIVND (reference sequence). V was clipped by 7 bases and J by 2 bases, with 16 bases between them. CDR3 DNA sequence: TGTGCCAGTATTCTGGGGGCCGTTGACACAGATACGCAGTATTTT. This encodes CASILGAVDTDTQYF.

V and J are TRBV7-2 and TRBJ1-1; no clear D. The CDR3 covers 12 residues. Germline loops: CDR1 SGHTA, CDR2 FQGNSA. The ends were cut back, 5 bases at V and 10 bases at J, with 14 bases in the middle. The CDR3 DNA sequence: TGTGCCAGCAGCCAAGAGTCCAGCGGAGCTTTCTTT. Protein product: CASSQESSGAFF.